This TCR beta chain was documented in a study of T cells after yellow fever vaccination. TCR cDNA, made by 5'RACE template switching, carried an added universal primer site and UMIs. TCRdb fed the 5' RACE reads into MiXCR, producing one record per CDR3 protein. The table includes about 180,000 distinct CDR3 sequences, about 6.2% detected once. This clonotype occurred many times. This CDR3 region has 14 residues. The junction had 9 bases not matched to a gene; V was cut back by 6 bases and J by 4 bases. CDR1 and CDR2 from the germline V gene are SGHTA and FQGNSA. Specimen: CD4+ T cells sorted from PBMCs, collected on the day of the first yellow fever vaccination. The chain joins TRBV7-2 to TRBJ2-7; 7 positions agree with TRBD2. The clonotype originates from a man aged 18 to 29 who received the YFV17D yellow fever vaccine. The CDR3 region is CASSLITGGYEQYV. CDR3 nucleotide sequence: TGTGCCAGCAGTCTTATCACGGGGGGTTACGAGCAGTACGTC.